Following are 27 T cell receptor beta chains from one sample sequenced in a study. TCRdb called the RT-PCR reads again in MiXCR, with one record for every CDR3 protein. This table holds about 680,000 distinct CDR3 sequences, approximately 15% found once. Sequenced material: memory CD4+ T cells from blood. The receptor set was obtained from a female donor in good health, serving as a healthy control.

The chain combines TRBV28 with TRBJ2-3; 8 positions agree with TRBD1. CDR3 length: 15 amino acids. Trimming took 1 base from V and 4 from J; bases not matched to a gene: 4. Germline CDR1 reads MDHEN; CDR2 reads SYDVKM. CDR3 residues: CASSLFQGAADTQYF. In DNA form, the CDR3 reads TGTGCCAGCAGTTTATTTCAGGGGGCGGCAGATACGCAGTATTTT.

This clonotype showed up just a few times. The chain recombines TRBV6-5 with TRBJ1-5, with 12 bases identical to TRBD1. This CDR3 is built from 20 residues. The J segment lost 4 bases and the V segment lost 0 bases, leaving 13 bases of the junction unmatched. Germline CDR1 is MNHEY and CDR2 is SVGAGI. The chain's CDR3 is CASSYSMRWGQGASNQPQHF. CDR3 in DNA: TGTGCCAGCAGTTACTCCATGCGATGGGGACAGGGGGCGAGTAATCAGCCCCAGCATTTT.

The chain couples TRBV29-1 to TRBJ2-5, with 7 positions matching TRBD1. Germline V lookup: CDR1 SQVTM, CDR2 ANQGSEA. After removal of 3 bases from V and 7 bases from J, the junction contained 5 bases not matched to a gene. The CDR3 has 12 residues. The CDR3 bases are TGCAGCGTTGACGCGACAGGGTGGACCCAGTACTTC. Protein sequence: CSVDATGWTQYF.

The chain couples TRBV20-1 to TRBJ1-1; 12 nucleotides agree with TRBD1. CDR1 is DFQATT, CDR2 SNEGSKA, per germline (reference sequence). The CDR3 covers 15 residues. J was trimmed by 10 bases and V by 5 bases; bases with no gene match: 14. The CDR3 sequence: CSAARGGTGGSGAFF. Written as DNA, the CDR3 is TGCAGTGCTGCGAGGGGGGGGACAGGGGGCTCGGGAGCTTTCTTT.

The chain employs TRBV4-1 and TRBJ2-1; TRBD1 aligns across 8 bases. Germline CDR1 is MGHRA and CDR2 is YSYEKL. The CDR3 extends over 16 amino acids. J gave up 2 bases and V 1 base, and 4 bases lay outside the gene matches. The CDR3 DNA sequence: TGCGCCAGCAGCCAAGGCACAGGGGGTACCTACAATGAGCAGTTCTTC. Encoded protein: CASSQGTGGTYNEQFF.

A few counts support this clonotype. Written as DNA, the CDR3 is TGTGCCTGGAGTCCTCCGGGACTAGCCAAAAACATTCAGTACTTC. Protein product: CAWSPPGLAKNIQYF. The gene calls are TRBV30 and TRBJ2-4; a possible D gene is TRBD2 (6 bases). Germline CDR1 is GTSNPN and CDR2 is SVGIG (reference sequence). Trimming stripped 2 bases from V and 0 bases from J, with 11 bases between. CDR3 length equals 15 residues.

The chain joins TRBV5-1 to TRBJ1-2; D gene ambiguous. V was cut by 2 bases and J by 8 bases, with 19 bases left in between. CDR1 SGHRS and CDR2 YFSETQ come from the germline V gene. The CDR3 has 15 amino acids. CDR3 sequence (DNA): TGCGCCAGCAGCTTCGATCCCGGGCCAGAAATGGGCTACACCTTC. The encoded protein is CASSFDPGPEMGYTF. Full variable domain (missing parts from reference TRBV5-1 and TRBJ1-2): KAGVTQTPRYLIKTRGQQVTLSCSPISGHRSVSWYQQTPGQGLQFLFEYFSETQRNKGNFPGRFSGRQFSNSRSEMNVSTLELGDSALYLCASSFDPGPEMGYTFGSGTRLTVV.

The chain carries TRBV7-2 and TRBJ1-2; 8 positions agree with TRBD1. Germline V gives CDR1 SGHTA, CDR2 FQGNSA. Losses at the gene ends were 3 bases for V and 6 bases for J; bases not matched to a gene: 6. The CDR3 is 14 amino acids. This CDR3 is CASSFFDRGHGYTF. Here the CDR3 DNA reads TGTGCCAGCAGCTTTTTCGACAGGGGCCATGGCTACACCTTC.

The J gene is TRBJ1-1, the V gene TRBV7-3, with unresolved D. This CDR3 comprises 13 residues. Trimming shortened V by 3 bases and J by 4 bases, and 9 bases separated the two germline ends. Per the germline V gene, CDR1 is SGHTA and CDR2 is FQGTGA. The CDR3 nucleotides read TGTGCCAGCAGCTTGCGGGCGGCCACTGAAGCTTTCTTT. The encoded protein is CASSLRAATEAFF.

V usage is TRBV3-1 and J usage is TRBJ2-6, with D unresolved. Trimming took off 2 bases at V and 2 bases at J, with 7 bases between the two ends. The CDR3 has 15 amino acids. Germline-derived CDR1 and CDR2 are LGHDT and YNNKEL (reference sequence). This CDR3 is CASSQTDTGANVLTF. CDR3 DNA sequence: TGTGCCAGCAGCCAAACAGACACTGGGGCCAACGTCCTGACTTTC.

This clonotype was seen more than once but under ten times. V and J are TRBV20-1 and TRBJ1-5; D is uncertain. The CDR3 spans 14 residues. Trimming cost V 1 base and J 5 bases, with 12 bases left between them. From germline, CDR1 is DFQATT and CDR2 SNEGSKA (reference sequence). CDR3 coding DNA: TGCAGTGCTAGAGGATCACAGATGTATCAGCCCCAGCATTTT. The encoded protein is CSARGSQMYQPQHF.

This clonotype has more than one count but fewer than ten. The chain has TRBV2 and TRBJ1-1, with TRBD1 identical over 8 bases. Germline V CDR1 and CDR2: SNHLY, FYNNEI. J gave up 3 bases and V 2 bases, and 2 bases lay outside the gene matches. The CDR3 covers 14 residues. DNA for the CDR3: TGTGCCAGCAGTGAACAGGGGGCGGACACTGAAGCTTTCTTT. It yields the protein CASSEQGADTEAFF.

CDR3 sequence reads: CASSLETGGGNQPQHF. The CDR3, as DNA: TGTGCCAGCAGTTTGGAGACAGGGGGCGGCAATCAGCCCCAGCATTTT. This chain uses TRBV28 with TRBJ1-5, with 10 bases fitting TRBD1. The CDR3 covers 16 residues. The germline V gene encodes CDR1 MDHEN and CDR2 SYDVKM. V was clipped by 3 bases and J by 2 bases; unmatched bases: 4.

In this sample, this clonotype turned up many times. The genes are TRBV6-6 and TRBJ1-1; TRBD1 is a possible D gene (6 bases). CDR1 is MNHNY and CDR2 is SVGAGI in the germline V gene (reference sequence). The CDR3 sequence is 16 residues long. Trimming stripped 1 base from V and 1 base from J, with 13 bases between. CDR3 nucleotide sequence: TGTGCCAGCAGTTACTTTATTGGACAGAAGAACACTGAAGCTTTCTTT. It yields the protein CASSYFIGQKNTEAFF.

This clonotype was observed at least ten times. The V gene is TRBV20-1, the J gene TRBJ2-2; 10 bases fit TRBD2. The CDR3 length is 15 residues. In germline, CDR1 is DFQATT, CDR2 SNEGSKA (reference sequence). Trimming cost V 2 bases and J 4 bases; bases outside gene matches: 4. In DNA form, the CDR3 reads TGCAGTGCTAGAACTGGACTAGCGGTCACCGGGGAGCTGTTTTTT. Translation: CSARTGLAVTGELFF.

This clonotype has at least ten counts. The chain recombines TRBV18 with TRBJ2-7; 8 bases align to TRBD1. CDR3 length equals 13 residues. CDR1 and CDR2 (germline): KGHSH, LQKENI. V lost 6 bases to trimming and J lost 6 bases; unmatched junction nucleotides: 7. The CDR3, as DNA: TGTGCCAGCTCTCAGGACAGGGACGGCGAGCAGTACTTC. Translating it yields CASSQDRDGEQYF.

The chain has TRBV20-1 and TRBJ1-1; D is uncertain. The CDR3 loop spans 15 amino acids. The germline V gene has CDR1 DFQATT and CDR2 SNEGSKA (reference sequence). The germline V and J ends were trimmed by 5 bases and 1 base, with 17 bases remaining between them. CDR3 nucleotide sequence: TGCAGTGCTCCTACGGCACAAGTACCGAACACTGAAGCTTTCTTT. Its protein is CSAPTAQVPNTEAFF.

This clonotype was seen only a few times. V usage is TRBV25-1 and J usage is TRBJ1-1; tentatively, D is TRBD1 (6 bases). There are 13 residues in the CDR3. With 8 bases removed from V and 6 bases from J, the gap between germline ends came to 16 bases. Germline V gene data show CDR1 as MGHDK and CDR2 as SYGVNS. Written as DNA, the CDR3 is TGTGCCAGCTGCCGGTCCGGACAGTCTGAAGCTTTCTTT. Its translation: CASCRSGQSEAFF.

Only a few counts were recorded for this clonotype. The rearrangement joins TRBV28 to TRBJ2-1; 12 bases are a match to TRBD2. The J segment lost 8 bases and the V segment lost 5 bases, leaving 1 base of the junction unmatched. The CDR3 has 13 residues. From germline, CDR1 is MDHEN and CDR2 SYDVKM. The CDR3 nucleotides read TGTGCCAGCAGTCGACTAGCGGGAGATGAGCAGTTCTTC. It codes for CASSRLAGDEQFF.

V and J are TRBV7-9 and TRBJ1-1; 9 bases line up with TRBD1. This CDR3 has 14 amino acids. Germline CDR1 reads SEHNR; CDR2 reads FQNEAQ (reference sequence). The V segment lost 5 bases and the J segment 4 bases; nucleotides outside the gene matches: 5. The CDR3 region has the DNA TGTGCCAGCAGCCCCGCGGGACAGGGCACTGAAGCTTTCTTT. This sequence encodes CASSPAGQGTEAFF.

This clonotype was counted only a few times. The rearrangement uses TRBV9 and TRBJ2-1; TRBD2 might be the D (6 bases). The CDR3 loop spans 14 amino acids. V was clipped by 0 bases and J by 6 bases, with 10 bases between them. In germline, CDR1 is SGDLS, CDR2 YYNGEE. Written as DNA, the CDR3 is TGTGCCAGCAGCGTAGGAACTAGCTCCAATGAGCAGTTCTTC. Its protein is CASSVGTSSNEQFF.

The chain employs TRBV3-1 and TRBJ2-7, with 8 bases aligning to TRBD1. This CDR3 is built from 13 residues. The J segment lost 5 bases and the V segment lost 8 bases, leaving 8 bases of the junction unmatched. CDR1 and CDR2 (germline): LGHDT, YNNKEL (reference sequence). The CDR3 protein is CASVETGVHEQYF. The CDR3 DNA sequence: TGTGCCAGCGTAGAGACAGGGGTCCACGAGCAGTACTTC.

There are a few counts of this clonotype. The chain recombines TRBV5-1 with TRBJ2-3; D is undetermined. V was shortened by 0 bases and J by 2 bases, with 16 bases between the two germline ends. The CDR3 is 17 amino acids. CDR1 is SGHRS, CDR2 YFSETQ, per germline. The CDR3 sequence is CASSLAGVSEITDTQYF. The CDR3 DNA follows: TGCGCCAGCAGCTTGGCCGGAGTGTCGGAGATCACAGATACGCAGTATTTT.

There are many counts of this clonotype. This chain links TRBV7-2 with TRBJ2-2; weak D call: TRBD1 (5 bases). The CDR3 runs 14 residues. The germline V gene has CDR1 SGHTA and CDR2 FQGNSA. With 1 base removed from V and 6 bases from J, the gap between germline ends came to 9 bases. CDR3 loop: CASSLVGVAGELFF. The CDR3 bases are TGTGCCAGCAGCTTAGTAGGGGTCGCCGGGGAGCTGTTTTTT.

The chain uses TRBV7-9 and TRBJ2-7; D is unresolved. Germline CDR1 is SEHNR and CDR2 is FQNEAQ (reference sequence). V lost 0 bases and J lost 0, with 9 bases in between. CDR3 length: 15 amino acids. The CDR3 DNA reads as TGTGCCAGCAGCTTAGCCGCCGAGAGCTCCTACGAGCAGTACTTC. This translates into CASSLAAESSYEQYF.

This clonotype was counted at least ten times. This chain connects TRBV6-2 or TRBV6-3 to TRBJ2-5; no clear D gene. This CDR3 contains 12 residues. The germline V gene encodes CDR1 MNHEY and CDR2 SVGEGT. V gave up 2 bases and J gave up 2 bases, with 3 bases separating them. This CDR3 is CASSYVQETQYF. The CDR3 bases are TGTGCCAGCAGTTACGTACAAGAGACCCAGTACTTC.

The J gene is TRBJ2-7, the V gene TRBV25-1, with 9 bases aligning to TRBD1. Germline V lookup: CDR1 MGHDK, CDR2 SYGVNS. V shed 2 bases and J 6 bases; nucleotides not matched to a gene: 8. The CDR3 has 15 amino acids. The CDR3 DNA reads TGTGCCAGCAGTGAAGGTGGGACAGGGAGAACCGAGCAGTACTTC. It yields the protein CASSEGGTGRTEQYF.